The T cell receptor beta chain under discussion was sequenced for a study of molecular identifiers for immune sequencing clone quantification. Study outcomes and limitations: In naive cells, under 1% of molecules belonged to clones above 20 RNA copies, against over 97% in effector cells.

Looked up from germline, CDR1 is MNHEY and CDR2 is SMNVEV (reference sequence). CDR3 length: 14 amino acids. Naive CD8 libraries were made from roughly 20,000 to 1,000,000 sorted cells, and they used 10%, 30% or 50% RNA. One entry per CDR3 protein results from TCRdb running MiXCR on the PCR reads. Among about 320,000 distinct CDR3 sequences listed, roughly 24% were seen once. Details on this clonotype: As yet, its antigen is unknown. A much larger clone lies one base from this, so it may be a read error.

The sequencing sample was made of naive CD8+ T cells from blood, with Jurkat cell RNA spiked in. Subset in this sample: FACS-sorted CD8+CD4-CCR7+CD45RA+ naive T cells. This receptor was taken from a human donor in good health. Some libraries in this study had Jurkat cell RNA spiked in. The chain has TRBV27 and TRBJ2-2; possibly TRBD1 or TRBD2 for D (6 bases each). CDR3 sequence: CASSLLGGPGEPFF. The CDR3 DNA reads TGTGCCAGCAGTTTACTGGGGGGCCCCGGGGAGCCGTTTTTT.